This T cell receptor beta chain was found in a study of cytomegalovirus exposure and HLA in healthy donors. CDR3 length: 16 residues. In germline, CDR1 is SGHVS, CDR2 FQNEAQ. Between the trimmed V and J ends, which lost 3 bases and 4 bases, there was a span of 16 bases. Primers: 60 Vbeta forward and 13 Jbeta reverse. Sequenced by immunoSEQ multiplex PCR; TCRdb stores in-frame clones only, minus some. The repertoire has about 55,000 clones, approximately 80% of them found once; the top ten carry approximately 2.4%. The V call is TRBV7-8, the J call TRBJ1-3; unclear D gene. This clonotype was sampled from a female donor in good health and CMV-seronegative. The source material was PBMCs. The CDR3 region is CASSFYPRGGGNTIYF. As DNA, the CDR3 is TGTGCCAGCAGCTTCTACCCCCGCGGCGGGGGAAACACCATATATTTT.